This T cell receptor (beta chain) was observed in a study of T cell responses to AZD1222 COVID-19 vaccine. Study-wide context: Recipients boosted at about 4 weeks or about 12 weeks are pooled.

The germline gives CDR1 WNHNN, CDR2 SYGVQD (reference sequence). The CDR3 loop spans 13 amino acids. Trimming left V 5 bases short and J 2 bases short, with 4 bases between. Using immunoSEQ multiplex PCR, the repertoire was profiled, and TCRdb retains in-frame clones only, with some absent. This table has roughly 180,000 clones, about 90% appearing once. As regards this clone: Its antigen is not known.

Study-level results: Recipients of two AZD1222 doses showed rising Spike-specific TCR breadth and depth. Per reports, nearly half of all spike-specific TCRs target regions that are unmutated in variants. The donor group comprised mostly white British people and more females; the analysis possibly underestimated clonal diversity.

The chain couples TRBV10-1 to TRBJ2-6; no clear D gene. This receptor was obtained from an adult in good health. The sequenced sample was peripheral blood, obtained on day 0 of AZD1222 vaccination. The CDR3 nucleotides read TGCGCCAGCAGTCGGGCTGGGGCCAACGTCCTGACTTTC. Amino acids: CASSRAGANVLTF.